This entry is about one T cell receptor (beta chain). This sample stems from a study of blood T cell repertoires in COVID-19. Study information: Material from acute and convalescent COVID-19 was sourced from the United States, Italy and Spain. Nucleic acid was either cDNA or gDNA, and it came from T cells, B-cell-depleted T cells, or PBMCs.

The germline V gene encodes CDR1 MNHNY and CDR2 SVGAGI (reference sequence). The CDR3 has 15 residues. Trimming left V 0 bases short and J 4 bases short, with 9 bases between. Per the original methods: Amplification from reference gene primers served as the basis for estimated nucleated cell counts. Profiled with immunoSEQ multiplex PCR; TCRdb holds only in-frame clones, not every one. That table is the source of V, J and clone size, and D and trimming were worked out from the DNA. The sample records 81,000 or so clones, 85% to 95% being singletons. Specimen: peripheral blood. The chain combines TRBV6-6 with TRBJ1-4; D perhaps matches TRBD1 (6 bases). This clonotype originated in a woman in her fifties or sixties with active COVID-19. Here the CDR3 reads CASSYSGDINEKLFF. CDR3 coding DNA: TGTGCCAGCAGTTACTCTGGGGACATTAATGAAAAACTGTTTTTT.